The T cell receptor (beta chain) described here comes from a study of early T cells in non-severe SARS-CoV-2 infection. TCRdb reprocessed the 5' RACE reads via MiXCR and lists one record per CDR3 protein. This sample has about 94,000 distinct CDR3 sequences, with about 12% found just once. The CDR3 sequence is 14 residues long. The V end lost 2 bases, the J end lost 4 bases, and 11 bases lay between the germline ends. Germline CDR1 is SEHNR and CDR2 is FQNEAQ (reference sequence). The sequence came from an adult who was a healthcare worker with PCR-confirmed SARS-CoV-2 infection or an uninfected control (not recorded which). The chain employs TRBV7-9 and TRBJ1-2, with D possibly matching TRBD1 (6 bases). The sample consisted of whole blood. DNA of the CDR3: TGTGCCAGCAGCTTATCAACGGGGGCCTATGGCTACACCTTC. It translates to CASSLSTGAYGYTF.